Listed here is a single T cell receptor (beta chain). Its target is not known. V dropped 0 bases and J dropped 1; count of bases not matched to a gene: 13. Per germline, CDR1 MGHDK and CDR2 SYGVNS. The CDR3 contains 21 residues. Reverse transcription of about 0.45 to 1 ug RNA was performed with random hexamers. TCRdb itself ran the immunoSEQ multiplex PCR reads through MiXCR, one entry per CDR3 protein. Of fewer than 150,000 distinct CDR3 sequences listed, more than 85% are singletons. The source of the sample is a study of CD8 T cells in Susac syndrome. Study as a whole: More than 5 sequenced Susac syndrome patients had clinically active disease, while roughly 8 were in remission.

Study-level results: In Susac syndrome, CD8+ expansion was highest in TEMRA and active disease.

The sample comprised CD8+ T cells from PBMCs. This TCR derives from a human donor with Susac syndrome. The gene calls are TRBV25-1 and TRBJ2-2, with 11 bases fitting TRBD2. CDR3 coding DNA: TGTGCCAGCAGTGAATATATGATAGCGGGAGGGCGAGGGAAGAACACCGGGGAGCTGTTTTTT. Translated, it gives CASSEYMIAGGRGKNTGELFF.